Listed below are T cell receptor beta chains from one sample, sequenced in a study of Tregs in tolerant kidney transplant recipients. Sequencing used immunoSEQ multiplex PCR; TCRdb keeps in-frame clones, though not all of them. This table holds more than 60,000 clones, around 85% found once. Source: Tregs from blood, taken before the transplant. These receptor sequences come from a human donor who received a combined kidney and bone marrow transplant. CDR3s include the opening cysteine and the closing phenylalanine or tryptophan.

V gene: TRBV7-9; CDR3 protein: CASSLVIASYNEQFF
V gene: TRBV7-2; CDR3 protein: CASSLGGGPYNEQFF
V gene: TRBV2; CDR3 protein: CASSSPGTGSEQYSPLHF
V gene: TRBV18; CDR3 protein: CASSPRASYNEQFF
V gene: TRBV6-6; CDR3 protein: CASSYETGDYGYTF
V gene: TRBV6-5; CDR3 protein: CASRYRGRDNSPLHF
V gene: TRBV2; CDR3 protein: CASRLNRGQSTDTQYF
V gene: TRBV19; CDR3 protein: CASSTPFLAGSYNEQFF
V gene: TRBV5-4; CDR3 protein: CASSLSLAGELFF
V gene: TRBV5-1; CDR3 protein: CASSLGSSGGLSTDTQYF
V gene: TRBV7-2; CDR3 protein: CASSLEGSIQYF
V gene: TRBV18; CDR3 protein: CASSPEGLGPGNTIYF
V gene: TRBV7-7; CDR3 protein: CASSLARDSEQYF
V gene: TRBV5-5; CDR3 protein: CASSLGFVGRTDTQYF
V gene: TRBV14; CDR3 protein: CASSLRDRGPYEQYF
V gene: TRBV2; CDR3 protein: CASRRGGTDTQYF
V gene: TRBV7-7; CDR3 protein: CASSSDTNTEAFF
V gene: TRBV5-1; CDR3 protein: CASSFGVGGANYEQYF